Listed below are T cell receptor beta chains from one sample, sequenced in a study of shared clonotypes between healthy human individuals. The protocol was immunoSEQ multiplex PCR, while the TCRdb copy is restricted to in-frame clones and leaves out a portion. The repertoire has about 2.4 million clones, around 94% of them found once; the top ten carry roughly 0.14%. Sample: naive CD4+ T cells sorted from blood. The receptors here all came from a man younger than 30 in good health. Both conserved end residues are part of each CDR3. A D gene is named only where the DNA matches it firmly.

d_call: -
v_call: TRBV7-7
j_call: TRBJ1-1
cdr3_aa: CASSSGLHTEAFF

d_call: -
v_call: TRBV6-5
j_call: TRBJ1-5
cdr3_aa: CASSSQGTPQHF

d_call: -
v_call: TRBV18
j_call: TRBJ1-6
cdr3_aa: CASSPMEGLNSPLHF

d_call: -
v_call: TRBV18
j_call: TRBJ1-2
cdr3_aa: CASTPVELRPLNYGYTF

d_call: -
v_call: TRBV6-1
j_call: TRBJ1-3
cdr3_aa: CASSVGLQGLSGNTIYF

d_call: -
v_call: TRBV28
j_call: TRBJ1-5
cdr3_aa: CASSLTAQPQHF

d_call: -
v_call: TRBV10-3
j_call: TRBJ2-2
cdr3_aa: CAISDFETGELFF

d_call: -
v_call: TRBV9
j_call: TRBJ1-2
cdr3_aa: CASSVVINYGYTF

d_call: -
v_call: TRBV7-2
j_call: TRBJ1-3
cdr3_aa: CASSQIGGSGNTIYF

d_call: -
v_call: TRBV6-1
j_call: TRBJ1-4
cdr3_aa: CASRRDTTISEKLFF

d_call: -
v_call: TRBV4-2
j_call: TRBJ2-3
cdr3_aa: CASSQDGSPDTQYF

d_call: -
v_call: TRBV19
j_call: TRBJ1-5
cdr3_aa: CASTATAYNQPQHF

d_call: -
v_call: TRBV19
j_call: TRBJ1-5
cdr3_aa: CASAPENSNQPQHF

d_call: -
v_call: TRBV4-3
j_call: TRBJ1-2
cdr3_aa: CASSQHGQQHLYGYTF

d_call: TRBD1
v_call: TRBV10-3
j_call: TRBJ2-7
cdr3_aa: CAISAARGLTFYEQYF

d_call: -
v_call: TRBV20-1
j_call: TRBJ2-3
cdr3_aa: CSAFEHTQYF

d_call: -
v_call: TRBV9
j_call: TRBJ2-6
cdr3_aa: CASGTNEHSGANVLTF

d_call: TRBD1
v_call: TRBV30
j_call: TRBJ1-5
cdr3_aa: CAWSPDRAVGQPQHF